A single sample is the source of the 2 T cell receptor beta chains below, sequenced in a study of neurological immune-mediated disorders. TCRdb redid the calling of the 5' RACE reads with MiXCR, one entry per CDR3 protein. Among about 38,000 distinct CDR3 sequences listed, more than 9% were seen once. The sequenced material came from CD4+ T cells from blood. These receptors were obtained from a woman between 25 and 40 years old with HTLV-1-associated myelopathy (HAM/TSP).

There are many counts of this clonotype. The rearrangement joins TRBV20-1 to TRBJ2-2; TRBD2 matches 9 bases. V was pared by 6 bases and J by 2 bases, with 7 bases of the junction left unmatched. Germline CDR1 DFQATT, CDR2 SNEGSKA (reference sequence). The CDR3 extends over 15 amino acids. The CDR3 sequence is CSARAGGTNTGELFF. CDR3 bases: TGCAGTGCCCGAGCGGGGGGAACTAACACCGGGGAGCTGTTTTTT.

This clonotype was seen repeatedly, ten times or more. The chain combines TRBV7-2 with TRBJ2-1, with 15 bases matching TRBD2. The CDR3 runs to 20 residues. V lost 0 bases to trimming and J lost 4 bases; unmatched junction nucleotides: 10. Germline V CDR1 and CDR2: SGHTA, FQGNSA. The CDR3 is CASSLAPGLAGGGAYNEQFF. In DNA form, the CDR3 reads TGTGCCAGCAGCTTAGCGCCCGGACTAGCGGGGGGGGGAGCGTACAATGAGCAGTTCTTC.